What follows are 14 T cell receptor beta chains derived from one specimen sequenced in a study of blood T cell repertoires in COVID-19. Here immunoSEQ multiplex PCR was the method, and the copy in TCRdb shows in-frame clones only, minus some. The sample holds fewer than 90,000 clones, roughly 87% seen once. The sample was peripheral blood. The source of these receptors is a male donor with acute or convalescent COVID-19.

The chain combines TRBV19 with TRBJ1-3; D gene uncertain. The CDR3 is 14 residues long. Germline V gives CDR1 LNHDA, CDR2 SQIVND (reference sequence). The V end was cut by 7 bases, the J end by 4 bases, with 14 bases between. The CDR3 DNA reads TGTGCCAGTACCGATAGGCGGAGAGGAAACACCATATATTTT. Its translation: CASTDRRRGNTIYF.

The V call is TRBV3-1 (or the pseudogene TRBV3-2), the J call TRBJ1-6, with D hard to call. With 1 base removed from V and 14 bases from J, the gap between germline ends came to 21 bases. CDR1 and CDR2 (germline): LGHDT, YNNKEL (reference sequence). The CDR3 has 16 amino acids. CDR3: CASSQAGSTAYLALHF. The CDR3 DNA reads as TGTGCCAGCAGCCAAGCGGGAAGCACCGCCTACCTGGCCCTCCACTTT.

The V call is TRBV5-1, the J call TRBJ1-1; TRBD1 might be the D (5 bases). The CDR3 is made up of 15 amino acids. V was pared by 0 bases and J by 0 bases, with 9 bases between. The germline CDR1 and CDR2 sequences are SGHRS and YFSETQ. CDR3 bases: TGCGCCAGCAGCTTGGTATCAGGGCTGAACACTGAAGCTTTCTTT. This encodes CASSLVSGLNTEAFF. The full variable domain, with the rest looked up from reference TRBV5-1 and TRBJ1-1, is KAGVTQTPRYLIKTRGQQVTLSCSPISGHRSVSWYQQTPGQGLQFLFEYFSETQRNKGNFPGRFSGRQFSNSRSEMNVSTLELGDSALYLCASSLVSGLNTEAFFGQGTRLTVV.

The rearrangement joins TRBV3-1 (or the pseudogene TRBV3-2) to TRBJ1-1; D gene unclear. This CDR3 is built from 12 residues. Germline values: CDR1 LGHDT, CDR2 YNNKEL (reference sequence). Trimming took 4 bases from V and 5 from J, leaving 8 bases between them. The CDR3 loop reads CASSRVGTEAFF. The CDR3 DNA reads TGTGCCAGCAGCCGAGTCGGGACTGAAGCTTTCTTT.

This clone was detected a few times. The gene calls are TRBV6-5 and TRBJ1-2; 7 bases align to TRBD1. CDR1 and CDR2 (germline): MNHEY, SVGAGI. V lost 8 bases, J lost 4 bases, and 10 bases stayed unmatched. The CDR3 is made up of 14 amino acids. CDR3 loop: CASVRGQGVYGYTF. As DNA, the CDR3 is TGTGCCAGCGTTAGGGGCCAGGGGGTCTATGGCTACACCTTC.

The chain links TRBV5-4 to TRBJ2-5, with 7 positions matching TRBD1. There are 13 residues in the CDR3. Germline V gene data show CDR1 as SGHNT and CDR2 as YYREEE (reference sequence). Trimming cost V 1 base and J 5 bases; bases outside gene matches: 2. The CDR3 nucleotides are TGTGCCAGCAGCTTGACAGGGGTCGAGACCCAGTACTTC. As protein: CASSLTGVETQYF.

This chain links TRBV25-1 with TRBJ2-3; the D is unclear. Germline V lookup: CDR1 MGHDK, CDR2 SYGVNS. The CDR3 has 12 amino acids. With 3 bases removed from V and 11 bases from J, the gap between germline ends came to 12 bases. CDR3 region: CASSDRVYRQYF. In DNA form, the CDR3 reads TGTGCCAGCAGTGACCGGGTCTATCGGCAGTATTTT. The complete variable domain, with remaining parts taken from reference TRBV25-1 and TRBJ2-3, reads EADIYQTPRYLVIGTGKKITLECSQTMGHDKMYWYQQDPGMELHLIHYSYGVNSTEKGDLSSESTVSRIRTEHFPLTLESARPSHTSQYLCASSDRVYRQYFGPGTRLTVL.

CDR3 in amino acids: CASRNIPYEQYF. As DNA, the CDR3 is TGCGCCAGCAGGAACATCCCCTACGAGCAGTACTTC. V is TRBV5-1 and J is TRBJ2-7; D gene ambiguous. With 5 bases removed from V and 2 bases from J, the gap between germline ends came to 8 bases. CDR1 is SGHRS, CDR2 YFSETQ, per germline. CDR3 length: 12 residues. Full variable domain (outside the CDR3, taken from reference TRBV5-1 and TRBJ2-7): KAGVTQTPRYLIKTRGQQVTLSCSPISGHRSVSWYQQTPGQGLQFLFEYFSETQRNKGNFPGRFSGRQFSNSRSEMNVSTLELGDSALYLCASRNIPYEQYFGPGTRLTVT.

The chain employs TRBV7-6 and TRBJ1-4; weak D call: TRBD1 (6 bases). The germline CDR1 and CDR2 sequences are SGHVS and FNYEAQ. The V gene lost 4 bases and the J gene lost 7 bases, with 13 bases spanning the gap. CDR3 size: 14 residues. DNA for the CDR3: TGTGCCAGCAGCTCACAGGGTTTGGGTGAAAAACTGTTTTTT. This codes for CASSSQGLGEKLFF.

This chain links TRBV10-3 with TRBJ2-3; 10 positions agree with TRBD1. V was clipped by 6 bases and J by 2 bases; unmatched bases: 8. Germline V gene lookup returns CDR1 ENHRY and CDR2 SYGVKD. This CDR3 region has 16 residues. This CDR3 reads CAIRSDRGHNTDTQYF. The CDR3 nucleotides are TGTGCCATCAGGAGTGACAGGGGGCATAACACAGATACGCAGTATTTT.

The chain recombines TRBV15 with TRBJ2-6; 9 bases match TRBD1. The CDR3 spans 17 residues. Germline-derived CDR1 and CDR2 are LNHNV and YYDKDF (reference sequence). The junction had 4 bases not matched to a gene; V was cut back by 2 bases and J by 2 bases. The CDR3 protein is CATSRRDRAAGANVLTF. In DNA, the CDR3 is TGTGCCACCAGCAGACGGGACAGGGCCGCTGGGGCCAACGTCCTGACTTTC.

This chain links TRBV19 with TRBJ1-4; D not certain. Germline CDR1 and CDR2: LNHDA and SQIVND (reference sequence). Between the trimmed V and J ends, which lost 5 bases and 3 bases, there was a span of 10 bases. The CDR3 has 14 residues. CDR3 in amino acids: CASSVATPNEKLFF. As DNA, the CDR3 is TGTGCCAGTAGTGTGGCAACGCCTAATGAAAAACTGTTTTTT.

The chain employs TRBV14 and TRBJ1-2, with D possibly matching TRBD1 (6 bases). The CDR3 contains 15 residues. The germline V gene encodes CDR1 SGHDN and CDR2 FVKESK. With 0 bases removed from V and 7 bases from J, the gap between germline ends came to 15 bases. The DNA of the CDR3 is TGTGCCAGCAGCCAAGATCGGGGGGCGCGGATTGGCTACACCTTC. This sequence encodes CASSQDRGARIGYTF.

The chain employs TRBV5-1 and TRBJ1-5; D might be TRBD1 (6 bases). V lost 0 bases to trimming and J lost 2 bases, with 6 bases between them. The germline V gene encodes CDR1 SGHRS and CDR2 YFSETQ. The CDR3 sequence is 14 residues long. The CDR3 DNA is TGCGCCAGCAGCTTGGCAGGGGGCAATCAGCCCCAGCATTTT. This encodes CASSLAGGNQPQHF.